Listed below are T cell receptor beta chains from one sample, sequenced in a study of blood T cell repertoires in COVID-19. TCRdb's table, derived via immunoSEQ multiplex PCR, lists solely in-frame clones and lacks some. This sample has 150,000 to 250,000 clones, with around 82% found just once. Sample: PBMCs or T cells enriched from blood (not recorded which). The receptors stem from a middle-aged man who had recovered from COVID-19. Each CDR3 is given with its conserved first and last residue. A D gene is named only where the DNA matches it firmly. A row's size may be missing; if present it is once, few, many or a size class.

TGTGCCAGCAGCATCTTCGCGGGGGCCTTCAAAAACATTCAGTACTTC,CASSIFAGAFKNIQYF,NA,NA,TRBV5-6,TRBJ2-4
TGTGCCAGCAGCTTACCCCTTGGACAGGGTGGAAATGAGCAGTTCTTC,CASSLPLGQGGNEQFF,NA,TRBD1,TRBV7-2,TRBJ2-1
TGCGCCAGCAGCGCACAGGGATCGGATCAGCCCCAGCATTTT,CASSAQGSDQPQHF,few,NA,TRBV5-1,TRBJ1-5
TGTGCCAGCAGTTTAGGACAGGGAGTAAACAATTCACCCCTCCACTTT,CASSLGQGVNNSPLHF,few,TRBD1,TRBV28,TRBJ1-6
TGTGCCAGCAGTTACGGGGGGGACGGGGAGCTGTTTTTT,CASSYGGDGELFF,NA,TRBD2,TRBV6-6,TRBJ2-2
TGTGCCTGGAGTGTACAGGCTAATTCACCCCTCCACTTT,CAWSVQANSPLHF,once,NA,TRBV30,TRBJ1-6
TGCGCCAGCAGCCAAGTAACACAGAACACTGAAGCTTTCTTT,CASSQVTQNTEAFF,once,NA,TRBV4-1,TRBJ1-1
TGTGCCAGCAGCCTTAACTATGGCTACACCTTC,CASSLNYGYTF,NA,NA,TRBV7-2,TRBJ1-2
TGTGCCAGCAGTGAATATTCAGAGGTATTTAGCAATCAGCCCCAGCATTTT,CASSEYSEVFSNQPQHF,NA,NA,TRBV6-1,TRBJ1-5
TGTGCCAGCAGCCAAGACGGGACTAGCGGGGGGACCCAGTACTTC,CASSQDGTSGGTQYF,once,TRBD2,TRBV3-1/TRBV3-2,TRBJ2-5
TGTGCCAGCAGTTACTCGTGGACTGCGGCTGAAGCTTTCTTT,CASSYSWTAAEAFF,once,NA,TRBV6-5,TRBJ1-1
TGTGCCAGTAGTCCCAAAGGACTTAGCTCCTACGAGCAGTACTTC,CASSPKGLSSYEQYF,NA,NA,TRBV19,TRBJ2-7
TGTGCCAGCAGCAAACTAGGGGGTGGCTACACCTTC,CASSKLGGGYTF,NA,NA,TRBV21-1,TRBJ1-2
TGTGCCAGCAGTTACCGGACAGGGACGATGAACACTGAAGCTTTCTTT,CASSYRTGTMNTEAFF,NA,TRBD1,TRBV6-5,TRBJ1-1
TGCGCCAGCAGCTTGGGCGGTTCTGAAAAACTGTTTTTT,CASSLGGSEKLFF,NA,NA,TRBV5-1,TRBJ1-4
TGTGCCAGCAGCCAAGCACAGAAAAATTCACCCCTCCACTTT,CASSQAQKNSPLHF,NA,NA,TRBV4-2,TRBJ1-6
TGTGCCAGCAGTAGAGGGCTCTTGAACACTGAAGCTTTCTTT,CASSRGLLNTEAFF,few,NA,TRBV28,TRBJ1-1
TGTGCCAGCAGTTCATACAGGGGGGCGCACGCCTTC,CASSSYRGAHAF,few,TRBD1,TRBV27,TRBJ1-2
TGTGCCAGCAGCTTTAAACAGGGTGGGGCCGGGGAGCTGTTTTTT,CASSFKQGGAGELFF,NA,NA,TRBV11-2,TRBJ2-2
TGTGCCAGCAGCTTAGGTATCGGGACAGTTACCTACGAGCAGTACTTC,CASSLGIGTVTYEQYF,NA,TRBD1,TRBV7-2,TRBJ2-7
TGTGCCAGCAGCTCTGAAGGGGACAATGAGCAGTTCTTC,CASSSEGDNEQFF,NA,NA,TRBV11-3,TRBJ2-1
TGTGCGTCAGGACAGGGGAGGGACACTGAAGCTTTCTTT,CASGQGRDTEAFF,NA,TRBD1,TRBV19,TRBJ1-1
TGTGCCATCAGTCGGGACAGGGGATGGGCTTTCTTT,CAISRDRGWAFF,NA,TRBD1,TRBV10-3,TRBJ1-1
TGTGCCATCAGTGAGTCATGGGGGCCTGGTGGCTACACCTTC,CAISESWGPGGYTF,NA,NA,TRBV10-3,TRBJ1-2
TGTGCCAGCAGTTTGGGAGGGGTTAGCAATCAGCCCCAGCATTTT,CASSLGGVSNQPQHF,NA,NA,TRBV27,TRBJ1-5
TGTGCCAGCAGTCAGACAGGGATGGAGGAAAAACTGTTTTTT,CASSQTGMEEKLFF,NA,TRBD1,TRBV28,TRBJ1-4